These 28 T cell receptor beta chains came from one sample sequenced in a study of a mutant IDH1 vaccine in newly diagnosed glioma. The time point here: week 35, safety follow-up. Each vaccine dose was 300 ug of mutant IDH1 20-mer peptide, with topical imiquimod. Data came from immunoSEQ multiplex PCR; TCRdb stores just in-frame clones and leaves some out. The table lists about 46,000 clones, roughly 92% of them singletons. The antigens of these receptors remain unknown. The specimen was PBMCs, collected from a glioma patient whose treatment included an IDH1 peptide vaccine. The receptors stem from a man in his fifties with glioma.

This clone was seen a single time. This chain connects TRBV5-1 to TRBJ2-3; D remains ambiguous. V lost 1 base, J lost 2 bases, and 8 bases lay in between. CDR1 and CDR2 from the germline V gene are SGHRS and YFSETQ. The CDR3 covers 14 residues. The CDR3 loop is CASSLRAVTDTQYF. In nucleotides, the CDR3 is TGCGCCAGCAGCTTGCGGGCGGTCACAGATACGCAGTATTTT.

The chain carries TRBV28 and TRBJ2-7; tentative D call: TRBD1 (6 bases). The CDR3 runs 14 residues. Between the trimmed V and J ends, which lost 4 bases and 1 base, there was a span of 11 bases. Germline V gene data show CDR1 as MDHEN and CDR2 as SYDVKM. The CDR3 reads CASSWTDRSYEQYF. The CDR3 DNA is TGTGCCAGCAGTTGGACGGACAGATCCTACGAGCAGTACTTC.

The chain couples TRBV5-6 to TRBJ1-4, with no clear D. CDR1 is SGHDT, CDR2 YYEEEE, per germline. The V end was cut by 4 bases, the J end by 7 bases, with 8 bases between. The CDR3 spans 12 residues. The CDR3 DNA is TGTGCCAGCAGCAGTACAAGTGAAAAACTGTTTTTT. Translated, it gives CASSSTSEKLFF.

The chain employs TRBV7-8 and TRBJ2-1; the match to TRBD2 covers 11 bases. The CDR3 runs 18 residues. From germline, CDR1 is SGHVS and CDR2 FQNEAQ. Germline trimming cut 5 bases from V and 8 bases from J; bases unmatched to any gene: 17. The CDR3 is CASSLSASGRPSAHEQFF. CDR3 coding DNA: TGTGCCAGCAGCCTATCAGCTAGCGGGAGGCCCTCCGCCCATGAGCAGTTCTTC. Full variable domain (outside the CDR3, taken from reference TRBV7-8 and TRBJ2-1): GAGVSQSPRYKVAKRGQDVALRCDPISGHVSLFWYQQALGQGPEFLTYFQNEAQLDKSGLPSDRFFAERPEGSVSTLKIQRTQQEDSAVYLCASSLSASGRPSAHEQFFGPGTRLTVL.

The rearrangement links TRBV9 to TRBJ1-2, with a weak D call TRBD1 (6 bases). V lost 5 bases and J 4 bases, leaving 9 bases between the germline ends. The CDR3 extends over 12 amino acids. CDR1 and CDR2 from the germline V gene are SGDLS and YYNGEE. The CDR3 here is CASRKGGYGYTF. The CDR3 DNA reads as TGTGCCAGCAGGAAAGGGGGCTATGGCTACACCTTC.

This sequence joins TRBV5-1 and TRBJ1-4, with D perhaps matching TRBD1 (6 bases). Germline loops: CDR1 SGHRS, CDR2 YFSETQ. The CDR3 extends over 14 amino acids. V was cut by 0 bases and J by 6 bases, with 9 bases left in between. This CDR3 reads CASSLGNRDEKLFF. In DNA, the CDR3 is TGCGCCAGCAGCTTGGGGAACAGGGATGAAAAACTGTTTTTT.

CDR3 DNA sequence: TGTGCCAGCAGCGTAGTCGGGCAGGGTAGGTCGAATGAGCAGTTCTTC. Translated: CASSVVGQGRSNEQFF. The chain couples TRBV9 to TRBJ2-1; perhaps TRBD1 as D (5 bases). Trimming removed 0 bases at V and 7 bases at J, with 17 bases between. Germline CDR1 SGDLS, CDR2 YYNGEE. This CDR3 has 16 residues.

V gene TRBV5-1 combines with J gene TRBJ2-1; D perhaps matches TRBD1 (5 bases). Between the trimmed V and J ends, which lost 3 bases and 5 bases, there was a span of 15 bases. Germline V gene data show CDR1 as SGHRS and CDR2 as YFSETQ. The CDR3 is made up of 15 amino acids. The CDR3 loop reads CASSSERGNNNEQFF. As DNA, the CDR3 is TGCGCCAGCAGCTCGGAAAGGGGCAACAACAATGAGCAGTTCTTC.

The rearrangement joins TRBV28 to TRBJ1-1; TRBD1 matches at 7 bases. V lost 5 bases, J lost 5 bases, and 2 bases stayed unmatched. Germline CDR1 MDHEN, CDR2 SYDVKM. The CDR3 sequence is 12 residues long. CDR3 in amino acids: CASSPGGTEAFF. The CDR3 DNA is TGTGCCAGCAGTCCAGGGGGGACTGAAGCTTTCTTT. The entire variable domain, with the rest obtained from reference TRBV28 and TRBJ1-1, is as follows: DVKVTQSSRYLVKRTGEKVFLECVQDMDHENMFWYRQDPGLGLRLIYFSYDVKMKEKGDIPEGYSVSREKKERFSLILESASTNQTSMYLCASSPGGTEAFFGQGTRLTVV.

This chain connects TRBV29-1 to TRBJ2-7; D may be TRBD1 or TRBD2 (5 bases each). The germline gives CDR1 SQVTM, CDR2 ANQGSEA. This CDR3 comprises 12 residues. The V end was cut by 7 bases, the J end by 1 base, with 11 bases between. The CDR3 nucleotides are TGCAGCGGGTGGGACGGTTCCTACGAGCAGTACTTC. This translates into CSGWDGSYEQYF.

V gene TRBV7-9 combines with J gene TRBJ2-2, with D unclear. The CDR3 extends over 16 amino acids. Per germline, CDR1 SEHNR and CDR2 FQNEAQ (reference sequence). The germline V and J ends were trimmed by 2 bases and 0 bases, with 10 bases remaining between them. CDR3 sequence: CASSLNPAPNTGELFF. The CDR3 nucleotides are TGTGCCAGCAGCTTAAACCCCGCCCCGAACACCGGGGAGCTGTTTTTT. The full variable domain, completed using reference TRBV7-9 and TRBJ2-2, is DTGVSQNPRHKITKRGQNVTFRCDPISEHNRLYWYRQTLGQGPEFLTYFQNEAQLEKSRLLSDRFSAERPKGSFSTLEIQRTEQGDSAMYLCASSLNPAPNTGELFFGEGSRLTVL.

The genes are TRBV14 and TRBJ1-1; 8 bases line up with TRBD1. There are 13 residues in the CDR3. The ends lost 5 bases at V and 4 bases at J; junction bases unmatched: 3. Per the germline V gene, CDR1 is SGHDN and CDR2 is FVKESK. The CDR3 protein is CASSIDRGTEAFF. DNA for the CDR3: TGTGCCAGCAGCATCGACAGGGGCACTGAAGCTTTCTTT.

V gene TRBV10-2 combines with J gene TRBJ1-2; D is uncertain. The V gene lost 7 bases and the J gene lost 3 bases, with 9 bases spanning the gap. CDR3 size: 12 residues. Germline values: CDR1 WSHSY, CDR2 SAAADI. The CDR3 here is CASMRDDYGYTF. The CDR3 DNA reads TGCGCCAGCATGCGAGACGACTATGGCTACACCTTC.

The chain combines TRBV2 with TRBJ2-1, with 7 bases identical to TRBD1. The CDR3 sequence is 10 residues long. Germline CDR1 SNHLY, CDR2 FYNNEI. V shed 9 bases, J shed 8 bases, and the junction held 1 base outside the gene matches. CDR3 coding DNA: TGTGCCAGTACAGGGGATGAGCAGTTCTTC. Residues: CASTGDEQFF. Full variable domain (missing parts from reference TRBV2 and TRBJ2-1): EPEVTQTPSHQVTQMGQEVILRCVPISNHLYFYWYRQILGQKVEFLVSFYNNEISEKSEIFDDQFSVERPDGSNFTLKIRSTKLEDSAMYFCASTGDEQFFGPGTRLTVL.

The rearrangement links TRBV5-1 to TRBJ2-2; 7 nucleotides align to TRBD1. The CDR3 contains 13 residues. The J segment lost 4 bases and the V segment lost 6 bases, leaving 3 bases of the junction unmatched. Germline CDR1 SGHRS, CDR2 YFSETQ. DNA of the CDR3: TGCGCCAGCAACAGGGGCGGCACCGGGGAGCTGTTTTTT. This encodes CASNRGGTGELFF.

V is TRBV5-4 and J is TRBJ1-2, with a possible D match to TRBD1 (5 bases). The CDR3 runs to 12 residues. V shed 7 bases and J shed 8 bases, with 15 bases lying between them. The germline CDR1 and CDR2 sequences are SGHNT and YYREEE (reference sequence). CDR3 sequence: CASQRGGVGYTF. CDR3 in DNA: TGTGCCAGCCAACGGGGGGGGGTCGGCTACACCTTC.

This rearrangement joins TRBV6-1 to TRBJ1-4, with 8 nucleotides matching TRBD1. Germline loops: CDR1 MNHNS, CDR2 SASEGT. The junction had 2 bases not matched to a gene; V was cut back by 5 bases and J by 3 bases. The CDR3 extends over 14 amino acids. CDR3 coding DNA: TGTGCCAGCAGTAGACAGGGGTCTAATGAAAAACTGTTTTTT. Residues: CASSRQGSNEKLFF.

The gene calls are TRBV11-2 and TRBJ1-5; D not resolved. With 3 bases removed from V and 1 base from J, the gap between germline ends came to 10 bases. The germline V gene has CDR1 SGHAT and CDR2 FQNNGV. This CDR3 region has 15 residues. The CDR3 bases are TGTGCCAGCAGCTTTAGGACGGGAAGCAATCAGCCCCAGCATTTT. Residues: CASSFRTGSNQPQHF.

The chain couples TRBV28 to TRBJ1-2, with 8 nucleotides matching TRBD1. CDR3 length equals 15 residues. Germline V gene sequence: CDR1 MDHEN, CDR2 SYDVKM. The V gene end was trimmed by 3 bases and the J gene end by 2 bases; junction bases not matched to a gene: 5. The CDR3 protein is CASSLLAGGNYGYTF. The CDR3 bases are TGTGCCAGCAGTTTGCTGGCAGGGGGCAACTATGGCTACACCTTC.

This chain uses TRBV5-4 with TRBJ2-5; tentative D call: TRBD1 (5 bases). Deletions cut 0 bases from V and 2 bases from J, with 11 bases between. This CDR3 region has 15 residues. Germline CDR1 reads SGHNT; CDR2 reads YYREEE (reference sequence). The CDR3 region has the DNA TGTGCCAGCAGCTTGGGGGGTAACAGGCAAGAGACCCAGTACTTC. Protein: CASSLGGNRQETQYF.

This chain links TRBV27 with TRBJ1-1; possibly TRBD1 for D (5 bases). Germline CDR1 is MNHEY and CDR2 is SMNVEV (reference sequence). With 6 bases removed from V and 5 bases from J, the gap between germline ends came to 16 bases. The CDR3 has 14 residues. This CDR3 is CASSDWGDRTEAFF. For the CDR3, the DNA is TGTGCCAGCAGCGACTGGGGGGATCGAACTGAAGCTTTCTTT.

The chain is built from TRBV13 and TRBJ1-6; D not resolved. This CDR3 has 16 amino acids. CDR1 is PRHDT, CDR2 FYEKMQ, per germline (reference sequence). The V and J ends lost 2 bases and 4 bases respectively, with 12 bases between them. CDR3 sequence (DNA): TGTGCCAGCAGCTTACCCAGGAGTCGGTATAATTCACCCCTCCACTTT. It is translated as CASSLPRSRYNSPLHF.

The chain combines TRBV4-1 with TRBJ1-1, with 7 bases lining up with TRBD1. This CDR3 contains 15 residues. Germline-derived CDR1 and CDR2 are MGHRA and YSYEKL. J lost 4 bases, V lost 0 bases, and 5 bases had no gene match. The CDR3 sequence: CASSQDPGGGTEAFF. As DNA, the CDR3 is TGCGCCAGCAGCCAAGATCCAGGGGGAGGCACTGAAGCTTTCTTT.

The chain joins TRBV5-6 to TRBJ2-7; D gene ambiguous. The germline gives CDR1 SGHDT, CDR2 YYEEEE. CDR3 length equals 12 residues. Deletions cut 0 bases from V and 4 bases from J, with 5 bases between. The CDR3 sequence: CASSLVQYEQYF. The CDR3 DNA sequence: TGTGCCAGCAGCTTGGTCCAATACGAGCAGTACTTC.

The CDR3: CASSRGRWISGNTIYF. CDR3 bases: TGTGCCAGTAGCCGGGGGAGGTGGATCTCTGGAAACACCATATATTTT. The chain recombines TRBV19 with TRBJ1-3; maybe TRBD1 (5 bases). This CDR3 contains 16 residues. Germline CDR1 LNHDA, CDR2 SQIVND (reference sequence). Deletions cut 6 bases from V and 0 bases from J, with 15 bases between.

The chain has TRBV29-1 and TRBJ2-7; D gene uncertain. This CDR3 region has 13 residues. V lost 6 bases and J lost 5, with 17 bases in between. CDR1 and CDR2 from the germline V gene are SQVTM and ANQGSEA. The CDR3 nucleotides are TGCAGCGTCCCGGACCCCGGAGATGACGAGCAGTACTTC. It yields the protein CSVPDPGDDEQYF.

V gene TRBV5-1 combines with J gene TRBJ2-7; TRBD1 agrees at 10 bases. V lost 4 bases and J lost 1; bases outside the gene matches: 5. CDR1 is SGHRS, CDR2 YFSETQ, per germline. The CDR3 has 15 residues. This CDR3 reads CASSPRQGASYEQYF. CDR3 bases: TGCGCCAGCAGCCCTCGACAGGGGGCTTCCTACGAGCAGTACTTC.

The V call is TRBV19, the J call TRBJ2-5; TRBD1 might be the D (6 bases). Trimming took 3 bases from V and 7 from J, leaving 15 bases between them. This CDR3 spans 14 amino acids. In germline, CDR1 is LNHDA, CDR2 SQIVND (reference sequence). In DNA form, the CDR3 reads TGTGCCAGTAGTATCCTAGACAGGACGGCGACCCAGTACTTC. It translates to CASSILDRTATQYF.